These 24 T cell receptor beta chains came from one sample sequenced in a study of blood T cell repertoires in COVID-19. Assay: immunoSEQ multiplex PCR; the TCRdb copy retains only in-frame clones and omits some. The table includes approximately 400,000 clones, around 92% detected once. Material: peripheral blood. These receptors were collected from a man between 35 and 55 years old with acute or convalescent COVID-19.

This clone has just a few counts. The J gene is TRBJ2-1, the V gene TRBV10-3, with D maybe TRBD2 (7 bases). Germline assignment: CDR1 ENHRY and CDR2 SYGVKD. The germline V and J ends were trimmed by 7 bases and 7 bases, with 20 bases remaining between them. The CDR3 runs 15 residues. For the CDR3, the DNA is TGTGCCATCACCCCTGGGGGGGCCGAAGGGAATGAGCAGTTCTTC. Amino acid sequence: CAITPGGAEGNEQFF.

The genes are TRBV5-6 and TRBJ1-5, with 7 bases matching TRBD1. V dropped 4 bases and J dropped 2; count of bases not matched to a gene: 6. Germline V gene data show CDR1 as SGHDT and CDR2 as YYEEEE. The CDR3 extends over 15 amino acids. This CDR3 is CASSKRTGGNQPQHF. CDR3 sequence (DNA): TGTGCCAGCAGCAAGAGGACAGGCGGCAATCAGCCCCAGCATTTT.

As DNA, the CDR3 is TGTGCCAGCAAACCCATGAGGGGGGGAGGCGAGACCCAGTACTTC. Its translation: CASKPMRGGGETQYF. This chain uses TRBV6-5 with TRBJ2-5, with D possibly being TRBD2 (7 bases). This CDR3 is 15 amino acids long. CDR1 is MNHEY, CDR2 SVGAGI, per germline. V lost 7 bases and J lost 5, with 20 bases in between.

Only a few counts were recorded for this clone. The chain recombines TRBV7-6 with TRBJ1-1, with 8 positions matching TRBD1. Germline V gene lookup returns CDR1 SGHVS and CDR2 FNYEAQ. The CDR3 totals 16 residues. V shed 1 base, J shed 1 base, and the junction held 5 bases outside the gene matches. CDR3 protein: CASSLGTGLGNTEAFF. The CDR3, as DNA: TGTGCCAGCAGCTTAGGGACAGGGTTGGGGAACACTGAAGCTTTCTTT. The complete variable domain, with remaining parts taken from reference TRBV7-6 and TRBJ1-1, reads GAGVSQSPRYKVTKRGQDVALRCDPISGHVSLYWYRQALGQGPEFLTYFNYEAQQDKSGLPNDRFSAERPEGSISTLTIQRTEQRDSAMYRCASSLGTGLGNTEAFFGQGTRLTVV.

The V gene is TRBV7-3, the J gene TRBJ1-3, with unresolved D. The germline V and J ends were trimmed by 4 bases and 1 base, with 8 bases remaining between them. The CDR3 extends over 14 amino acids. Looked up from germline, CDR1 is SGHTA and CDR2 is FQGTGA. The CDR3 is CASSSRVSGNTIYF. The CDR3 DNA reads TGTGCCAGCAGCTCGAGGGTTTCTGGAAACACCATATATTTT.

The chain carries TRBV29-1 and TRBJ2-5; D is perhaps TRBD2 (7 bases). V gave up 7 bases and J gave up 3 bases, with 18 bases separating them. Germline values: CDR1 SQVTM, CDR2 ANQGSEA. This CDR3 is 14 amino acids long. CDR3 residues: CSAPGGRGKETQYF. Here the CDR3 DNA reads TGCAGCGCTCCCGGGGGGAGGGGGAAAGAGACCCAGTACTTC. The full variable domain, rest sourced from reference TRBV29-1 and TRBJ2-5, is SAVISQKPSRDICQRGTSLTIQCQVDSQVTMMFWYRQQPGQSLTLIATANQGSEATYESGFVIDKFPISRPNLTFSTLTVSNMSPEDSSIYLCSAPGGRGKETQYFGPGTRLLVL.

V is TRBV4-2 and J is TRBJ1-2; TRBD1 is a possible D gene (6 bases). Germline V lookup: CDR1 LGHNA, CDR2 YNFKEQ. This CDR3 has 16 residues. V was shortened by 6 bases and J by 3 bases, with 20 bases between the two germline ends. Here the CDR3 reads CASSAIPGGQYYGYTF. CDR3 sequence (DNA): TGTGCCAGCAGTGCAATCCCCGGCGGACAGTACTATGGCTACACCTTC.

V and J are TRBV12-3 or TRBV12-4 and TRBJ2-3; D remains unclear. The length of the CDR3 is 12 residues. Between the trimmed V and J ends, which lost 6 bases and 3 bases, there was a span of 7 bases. The chain's CDR3 is CASSTTTDTQYF. CDR3 nucleotide sequence: TGTGCCAGCAGCACTACGACAGATACGCAGTATTTT.

This rearrangement joins TRBV3-1 (or the pseudogene TRBV3-2) to TRBJ1-2; tentatively, D is TRBD1 (5 bases). The V and J ends lost 3 bases and 6 bases respectively, with 17 bases between them. This CDR3 region has 15 residues. The germline V gene encodes CDR1 LGHDT and CDR2 YNNKEL (reference sequence). CDR3 sequence reads: CASSHPWDGGDGYTF. CDR3 DNA: TGTGCCAGCAGCCACCCATGGGACGGGGGAGATGGCTACACCTTC.

This chain uses TRBV4-1 with TRBJ1-2; TRBD1 matches at 8 bases. Germline V gene lookup returns CDR1 MGHRA and CDR2 YSYEKL. This CDR3 comprises 15 residues. J was trimmed by 3 bases and V by 5 bases; bases with no gene match: 8. The CDR3 DNA reads as TGCGCCAGCAGCTACACGACAGGGGTGTACTATGGCTACACCTTC. This translates into CASSYTTGVYYGYTF.

The chain uses TRBV7-9 and TRBJ2-1; 13 bases line up with TRBD2. CDR3 size: 15 residues. The trim removed 8 bases at V and 5 bases at J, leaving 6 bases unmatched. CDR1 and CDR2 (germline): SEHNR, FQNEAQ (reference sequence). The CDR3 nucleotides are TGTGCCAGCTTCACTAGCGGGGGGGAACACAATGAGCAGTTCTTC. As protein: CASFTSGGEHNEQFF. Combining the CDR3 with reference TRBV7-9 and TRBJ2-1 gives the whole variable domain DTGVSQNPRHKITKRGQNVTFRCDPISEHNRLYWYRQTLGQGPEFLTYFQNEAQLEKSRLLSDRFSAERPKGSFSTLEIQRTEQGDSAMYLCASFTSGGEHNEQFFGPGTRLTVL.

The chain couples TRBV28 to TRBJ1-6; TRBD1 is a possible D gene (5 bases). CDR3 length: 15 amino acids. Germline CDR1 is MDHEN and CDR2 is SYDVKM. The V and J ends lost 3 bases and 5 bases respectively, with 11 bases between them. The CDR3 sequence is CASSFQGLHNSPLHF. The CDR3 DNA follows: TGTGCCAGCAGTTTTCAGGGACTGCATAATTCACCCCTCCACTTT. The full variable domain, with the rest looked up from reference TRBV28 and TRBJ1-6, is DVKVTQSSRYLVKRTGEKVFLECVQDMDHENMFWYRQDPGLGLRLIYFSYDVKMKEKGDIPEGYSVSREKKERFSLILESASTNQTSMYLCASSFQGLHNSPLHFGNGTRLTVT.

The CDR3 is CASSRGWATDTQYF. CDR3 DNA: TGTGCCAGCAGCCGCGGGTGGGCCACAGATACGCAGTATTTT. J is TRBJ2-3 and V is TRBV6-5; D might be TRBD2 (5 bases). There are 14 residues in the CDR3. Trimming pared 6 bases from V and 2 bases from J, leaving 12 bases between. Germline CDR1 is MNHEY and CDR2 is SVGAGI.

This sequence joins TRBV28 and TRBJ1-6, with D possibly being TRBD1 (5 bases). The germline CDR1 and CDR2 sequences are MDHEN and SYDVKM. The length of the CDR3 is 14 residues. With 3 bases removed from V and 9 bases from J, the gap between germline ends came to 12 bases. The CDR3: CASSFAQGASPLHF. The CDR3 bases are TGTGCCAGCAGTTTTGCCCAGGGTGCTTCACCCCTCCACTTT.

As regards this clone: The sample has other DNA sequences that encode this CDR3 too. The chain links TRBV5-1 to TRBJ2-3; 11 positions agree with TRBD2. This CDR3 has 16 residues. The junction had 3 bases not matched to a gene; V was cut back by 3 bases and J by 0 bases. The germline V gene encodes CDR1 SGHRS and CDR2 YFSETQ. CDR3 protein: CASSSRTSGSTDTQYF. For the CDR3, the DNA is TGCGCCAGCAGCTCCAGGACTAGCGGGAGCACAGATACGCAGTATTTT.

The chain links TRBV29-1 to TRBJ2-1; 10 nucleotides align to TRBD2. This CDR3 is built from 15 residues. V trimming: 4 bases; J trimming: 0 bases; junction bases outside the gene matches: 3. The germline V gene has CDR1 SQVTM and CDR2 ANQGSEA. In nucleotides, the CDR3 is TGCAGCGTTGTTAGCGGGGGGTACTCCTACAATGAGCAGTTCTTC. Translated, it gives CSVVSGGYSYNEQFF.

J is TRBJ2-7 and V is TRBV20-1, with D uncertain. The germline V and J ends were trimmed by 2 bases and 4 bases, with 6 bases remaining between them. The CDR3 extends over 11 amino acids. The germline V gene encodes CDR1 DFQATT and CDR2 SNEGSKA (reference sequence). CDR3 residues: CSARNGYEQYF. CDR3 sequence (DNA): TGCAGTGCTAGAAACGGTTACGAGCAGTACTTC.

This chain uses TRBV30 with TRBJ2-5; TRBD2 agrees at 10 bases. This CDR3 region has 13 residues. Germline assignment: CDR1 GTSNPN and CDR2 SVGIG (reference sequence). J was trimmed by 1 base and V by 4 bases; bases with no gene match: 0. DNA for the CDR3: TGTGCCTGGACTAGCGGGGGCCAAGAGACCCAGTACTTC. Translation gives CAWTSGGQETQYF. Based on the CDR3 plus reference TRBV30 and TRBJ2-5, the full variable domain is SQTIHQWPATLVQPVGSPLSLECTVEGTSNPNLYWYRQAAGRGLQLLFYSVGIGQISSEVPQNLSASRPQDRQFILSSKKLLLSDSGFYLCAWTSGGQETQYFGPGTRLLVL.

This chain uses TRBV6-4 with TRBJ1-6; unclear D gene. Germline CDR1 MRHNA, CDR2 SNTAGT. The V gene lost 3 bases and the J gene lost 9 bases, with 9 bases spanning the gap. This CDR3 comprises 13 residues. The CDR3 DNA reads as TGTGCCAGCAGTGAGGACTGGGGTTCACCCCTCCACTTT. It translates to CASSEDWGSPLHF.

This chain joins TRBV6-1 and TRBJ2-7; 7 bases are shared with TRBD2. Trimming removed 1 base from V and 1 base from J; junction bases left unmatched: 7. The CDR3 has 16 residues. CDR1 is MNHNS, CDR2 SASEGT, per germline. DNA for the CDR3: TGTGCCAGCAGTGAAGATACTAGCGCCCCTTCCTACGAGCAGTACTTC. It yields the protein CASSEDTSAPSYEQYF.

This sequence joins TRBV7-6 and TRBJ2-1; 7 positions match TRBD1. CDR1 and CDR2 from the germline V gene are SGHVS and FNYEAQ. The CDR3 has 15 residues. Trimming took 5 bases from V and 8 from J; bases not matched to a gene: 12. CDR3 loop: CASSTRQGLGHEQFF. CDR3 DNA: TGTGCCAGCAGCACGCGACAGGGTTTGGGCCATGAGCAGTTCTTC. The entire variable domain, with the rest obtained from reference TRBV7-6 and TRBJ2-1, is as follows: GAGVSQSPRYKVTKRGQDVALRCDPISGHVSLYWYRQALGQGPEFLTYFNYEAQQDKSGLPNDRFSAERPEGSISTLTIQRTEQRDSAMYRCASSTRQGLGHEQFFGPGTRLTVL.

This sequence joins TRBV5-1 and TRBJ2-7, with D unclear. Germline values: CDR1 SGHRS, CDR2 YFSETQ. The CDR3 contains 13 residues. V was cut by 0 bases and J by 5 bases, with 9 bases left in between. CDR3 DNA sequence: TGCGCCAGCAGCTTGGAAGGAGATGACGAGCAGTACTTC. Encoded protein: CASSLEGDDEQYF. The variable domain in full, with the rest retrieved from reference TRBV5-1 and TRBJ2-7, is KAGVTQTPRYLIKTRGQQVTLSCSPISGHRSVSWYQQTPGQGLQFLFEYFSETQRNKGNFPGRFSGRQFSNSRSEMNVSTLELGDSALYLCASSLEGDDEQYFGPGTRLTVT.

The V gene is TRBV9, the J gene TRBJ2-2, with 7 bases identical to TRBD2. V shed 6 bases and J 1 base; nucleotides not matched to a gene: 9. CDR1 and CDR2 (germline): SGDLS, YYNGEE. The CDR3 totals 16 residues. Here the CDR3 DNA reads TGTGCCAGCATGCCAGGAGCGGGAAGGAACACCGGGGAGCTGTTTTTT. As protein: CASMPGAGRNTGELFF.

V is TRBV16 and J is TRBJ1-2; 10 bases are a match to TRBD1. CDR3 length equals 15 residues. Germline trimming cut 3 bases from V and 4 bases from J; bases unmatched to any gene: 5. The germline V gene encodes CDR1 KGHSY and CDR2 FQNENV. The CDR3 loop reads CASSHWDRGRYGYTF. CDR3 DNA: TGTGCCAGCAGCCACTGGGACAGGGGACGCTATGGCTACACCTTC.